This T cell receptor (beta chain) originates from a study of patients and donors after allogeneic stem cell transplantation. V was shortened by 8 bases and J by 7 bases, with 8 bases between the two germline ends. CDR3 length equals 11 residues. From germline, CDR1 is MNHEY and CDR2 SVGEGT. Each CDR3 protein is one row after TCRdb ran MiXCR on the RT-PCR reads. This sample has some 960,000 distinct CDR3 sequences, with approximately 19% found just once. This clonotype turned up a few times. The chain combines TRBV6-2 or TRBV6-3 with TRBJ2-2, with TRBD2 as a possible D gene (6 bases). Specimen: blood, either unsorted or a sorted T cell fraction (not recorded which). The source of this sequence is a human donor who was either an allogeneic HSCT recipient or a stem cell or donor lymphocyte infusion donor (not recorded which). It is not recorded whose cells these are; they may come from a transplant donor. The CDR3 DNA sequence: TGTGCCAGCTGGGGAGGCGGGGAGCTGTTTTTT. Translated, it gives CASWGGGELFF.